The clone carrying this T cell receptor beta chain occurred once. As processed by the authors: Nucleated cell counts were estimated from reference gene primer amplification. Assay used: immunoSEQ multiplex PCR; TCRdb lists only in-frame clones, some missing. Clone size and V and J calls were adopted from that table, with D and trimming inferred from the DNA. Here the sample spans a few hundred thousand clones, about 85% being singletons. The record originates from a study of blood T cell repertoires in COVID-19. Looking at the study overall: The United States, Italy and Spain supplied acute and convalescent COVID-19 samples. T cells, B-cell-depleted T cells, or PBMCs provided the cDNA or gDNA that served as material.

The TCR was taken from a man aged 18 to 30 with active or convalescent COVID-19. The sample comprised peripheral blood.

DNA for the CDR3: TGTGCCAGCTACCGGACTAGCGGGACCACTACCTACGAGCAGTACTTC. Encoded protein: CASYRTSGTTTYEQYF. This chain links TRBV5-6 with TRBJ2-7, with TRBD2 matching over 12 bases. The germline gives CDR1 SGHDT, CDR2 YYEEEE. V shed 7 bases and J 2 bases; nucleotides not matched to a gene: 10. CDR3 size: 16 residues.